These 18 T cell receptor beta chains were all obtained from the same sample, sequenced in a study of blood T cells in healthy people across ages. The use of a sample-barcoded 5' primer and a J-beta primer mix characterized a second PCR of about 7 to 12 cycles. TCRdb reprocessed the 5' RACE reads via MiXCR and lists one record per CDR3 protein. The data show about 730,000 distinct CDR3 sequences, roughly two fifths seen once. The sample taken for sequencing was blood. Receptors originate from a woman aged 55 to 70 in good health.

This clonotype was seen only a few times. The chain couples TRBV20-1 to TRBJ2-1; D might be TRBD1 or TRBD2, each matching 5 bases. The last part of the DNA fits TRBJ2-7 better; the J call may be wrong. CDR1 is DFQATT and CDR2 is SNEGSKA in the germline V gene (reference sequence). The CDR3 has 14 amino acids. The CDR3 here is CSPKEVGPYNEQYF. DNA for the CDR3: TGCAGTCCGAAGGAGGTGGGACCGTACAATGAGCAGTACTTC.

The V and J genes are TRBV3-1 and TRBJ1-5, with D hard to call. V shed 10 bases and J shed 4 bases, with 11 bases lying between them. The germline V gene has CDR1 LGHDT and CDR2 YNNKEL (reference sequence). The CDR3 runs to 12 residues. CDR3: CATGPANQPQHF. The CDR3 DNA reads TGTGCCACCGGACCCGCTAATCAGCCCCAGCATTTT.

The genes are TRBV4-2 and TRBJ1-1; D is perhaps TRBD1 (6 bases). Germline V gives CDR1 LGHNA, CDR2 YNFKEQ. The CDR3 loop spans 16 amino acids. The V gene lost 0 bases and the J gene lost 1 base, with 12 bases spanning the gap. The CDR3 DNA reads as TGTGCCAGCAGCCAAGAGGGAGGGGGGGCGAACACTGAAGCTTTCTTT. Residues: CASSQEGGGANTEAFF.

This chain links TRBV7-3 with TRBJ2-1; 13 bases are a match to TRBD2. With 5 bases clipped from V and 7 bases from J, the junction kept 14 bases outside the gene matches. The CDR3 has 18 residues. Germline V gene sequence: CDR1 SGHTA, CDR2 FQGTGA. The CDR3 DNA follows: TGTGCCAGCAGCCTCATCCCCGGGACTAGCGGGAACCCGAATGAGCAGTTCTTC. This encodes CASSLIPGTSGNPNEQFF.

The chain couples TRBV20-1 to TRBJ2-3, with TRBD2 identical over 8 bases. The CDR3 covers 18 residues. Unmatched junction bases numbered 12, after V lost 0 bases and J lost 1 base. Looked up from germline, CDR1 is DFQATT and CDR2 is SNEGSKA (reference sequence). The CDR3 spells CSARDLAGGHTGTDTQYF. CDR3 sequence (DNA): TGCAGTGCTAGAGATCTGGCGGGAGGACACACTGGCACAGATACGCAGTATTTT.

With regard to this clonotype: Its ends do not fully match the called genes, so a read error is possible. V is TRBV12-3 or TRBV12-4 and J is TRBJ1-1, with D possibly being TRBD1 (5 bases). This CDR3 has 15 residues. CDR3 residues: CARSFKGSAGTEAFF. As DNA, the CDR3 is TGTGCCCGCAGTTTCAAGGGGTCTGCGGGGACTGAAGCTTTCTTT.

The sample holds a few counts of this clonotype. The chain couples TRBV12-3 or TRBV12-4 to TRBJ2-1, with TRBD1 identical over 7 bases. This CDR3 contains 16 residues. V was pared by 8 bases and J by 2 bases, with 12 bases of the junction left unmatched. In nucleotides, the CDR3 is TGTGCCAGCTCCGGCGAGGGGGCCGAGACCTACAATGAGCAGTTCTTC. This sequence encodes CASSGEGAETYNEQFF.

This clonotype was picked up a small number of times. The CDR3 region has the DNA TGTGCCAGCACCGCAAAGGGGCGGGGGGGTAGCACAGATACGCAGTATTTT. Its protein product is CASTAKGRGGSTDTQYF. V is TRBV12-3 or TRBV12-4 and J is TRBJ2-3; 9 nucleotides agree with TRBD2. CDR3 length equals 17 residues. V trimming: 7 bases; J trimming: 0 bases; junction bases outside the gene matches: 11.

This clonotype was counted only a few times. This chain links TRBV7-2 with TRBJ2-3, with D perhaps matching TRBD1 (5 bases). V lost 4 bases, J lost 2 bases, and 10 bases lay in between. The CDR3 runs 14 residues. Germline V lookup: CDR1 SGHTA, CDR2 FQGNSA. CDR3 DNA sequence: TGTGCCAGCAGCTCCTGGGGCCTCACAGATACGCAGTATTTT. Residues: CASSSWGLTDTQYF.

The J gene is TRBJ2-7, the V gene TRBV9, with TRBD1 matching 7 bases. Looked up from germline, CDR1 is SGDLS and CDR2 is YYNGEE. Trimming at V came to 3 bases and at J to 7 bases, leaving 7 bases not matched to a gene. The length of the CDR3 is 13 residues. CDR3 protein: CASSADRANEQYF. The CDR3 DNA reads TGTGCCAGCAGCGCCGACAGGGCGAATGAGCAGTACTTC.

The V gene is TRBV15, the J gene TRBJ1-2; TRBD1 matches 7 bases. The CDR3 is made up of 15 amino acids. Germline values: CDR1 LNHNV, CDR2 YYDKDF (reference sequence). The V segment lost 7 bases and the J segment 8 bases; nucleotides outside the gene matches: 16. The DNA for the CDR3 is TGTGCCACCAAAGCCAACATGGACAGGATGGAAGGCTACACCTTC. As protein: CATKANMDRMEGYTF.

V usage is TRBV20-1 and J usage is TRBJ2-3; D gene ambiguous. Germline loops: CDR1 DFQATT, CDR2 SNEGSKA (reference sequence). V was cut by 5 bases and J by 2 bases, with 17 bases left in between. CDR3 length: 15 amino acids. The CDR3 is CSAELTAILTDTQYF. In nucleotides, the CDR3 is TGCAGTGCTGAGCTGACGGCGATCCTCACAGATACGCAGTATTTT.

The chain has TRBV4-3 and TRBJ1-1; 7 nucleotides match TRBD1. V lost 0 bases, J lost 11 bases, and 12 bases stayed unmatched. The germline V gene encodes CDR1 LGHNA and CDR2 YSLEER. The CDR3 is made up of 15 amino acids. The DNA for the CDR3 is TGCGCCAGCAGCCAAGAAGTGGGGGGAAGGGGGCCCGCTTTCTTT. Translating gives CASSQEVGGRGPAFF.

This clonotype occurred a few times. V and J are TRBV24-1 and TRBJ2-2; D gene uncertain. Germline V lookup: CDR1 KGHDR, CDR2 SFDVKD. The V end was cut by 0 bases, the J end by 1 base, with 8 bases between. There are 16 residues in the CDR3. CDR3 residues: CATSDLVAGNTGELFF. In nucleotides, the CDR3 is TGTGCCACCAGTGATTTGGTAGCCGGGAACACCGGGGAGCTGTTTTTT.

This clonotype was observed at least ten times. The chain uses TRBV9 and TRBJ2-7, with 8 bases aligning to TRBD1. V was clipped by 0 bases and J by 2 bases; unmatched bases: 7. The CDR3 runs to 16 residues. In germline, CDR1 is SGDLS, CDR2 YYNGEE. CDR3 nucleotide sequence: TGTGCCAGCAGCGTAGGCCGGGACAGGCCCACCTACGAGCAGTACTTC. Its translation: CASSVGRDRPTYEQYF. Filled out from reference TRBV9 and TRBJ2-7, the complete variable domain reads DSGVTQTPKHLITATGQRVTLRCSPRSGDLSVYWYQQSLDQGLQFLIQYYNGEERAKGNILERFSAQQFPDLHSELNLSSLELGDSALYFCASSVGRDRPTYEQYFGPGTRLTVT.

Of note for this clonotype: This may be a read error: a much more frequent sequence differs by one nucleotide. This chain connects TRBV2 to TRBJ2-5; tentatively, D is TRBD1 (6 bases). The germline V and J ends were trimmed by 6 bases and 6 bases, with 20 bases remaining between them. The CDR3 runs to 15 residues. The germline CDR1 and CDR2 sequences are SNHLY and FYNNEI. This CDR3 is CASSSGAGAEKTQYF. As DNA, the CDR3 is TGTGCCAGCAGCTCCGGGGCAGGGGCGGAGAAGACCCAGTACTTC.

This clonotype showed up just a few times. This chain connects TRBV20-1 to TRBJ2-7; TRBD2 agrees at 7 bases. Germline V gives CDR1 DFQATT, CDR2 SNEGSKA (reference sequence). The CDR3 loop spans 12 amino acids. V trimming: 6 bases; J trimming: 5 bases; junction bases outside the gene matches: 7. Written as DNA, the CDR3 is TGCAGTGCAACCAGACTAGCCCACGAGCAGTACTTC. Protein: CSATRLAHEQYF.

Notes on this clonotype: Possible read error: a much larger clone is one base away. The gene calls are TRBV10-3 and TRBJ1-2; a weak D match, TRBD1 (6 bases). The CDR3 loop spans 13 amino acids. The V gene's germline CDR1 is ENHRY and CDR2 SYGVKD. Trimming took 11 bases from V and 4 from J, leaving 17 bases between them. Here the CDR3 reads CAAQRGDFYGYTF. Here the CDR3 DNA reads TGTGCCGCCCAAAGGGGGGACTTCTATGGCTACACCTTC.